These 27 T cell receptor beta chains were sequenced from one sample in a study of identical twins. TCRdb used MiXCR to reprocess the 5' RACE reads, holding one entry per CDR3 protein. The sample yields 550,000 to 700,000 distinct CDR3 sequences, over 20% seen once. This same sample was also part of a study on T cells expressing NK-cell markers.

The sequenced sample consisted of PBMCs. These receptors all come from a woman aged 18-30 years in good health.

The rearrangement joins TRBV20-1 to TRBJ2-3; 9 bases match TRBD1. CDR3 length: 16 residues. Germline V gene lookup returns CDR1 DFQATT and CDR2 SNEGSKA (reference sequence). V shed 2 bases, J shed 3 bases, and the junction held 9 bases outside the gene matches. The CDR3 is CSARLRDREGTDTQYF. CDR3 sequence (DNA): TGCAGTGCTAGACTCCGGGACAGGGAGGGTACAGATACGCAGTATTTT.

This clonotype was seen more than once but under ten times. J is TRBJ2-4 and V is TRBV20-1; possibly TRBD1 for D (8 bases). The CDR3 is made up of 15 amino acids. Between the trimmed V and J ends, which lost 6 bases and 3 bases, there was a span of 18 bases. Germline V CDR1 and CDR2: DFQATT, SNEGSKA (reference sequence). The CDR3 DNA reads TGCAGTGCGCCCGACAGGGGAGGGAGCAAAAACATTCAGTACTTC. Protein sequence: CSAPDRGGSKNIQYF.

This chain connects TRBV25-1 to TRBJ2-7, with a weak D call TRBD1 (7 bases). From germline, CDR1 is MGHDK and CDR2 SYGVNS. The CDR3 covers 15 residues. Between the trimmed V and J ends, which lost 0 bases and 4 bases, there was a span of 13 bases. Written as DNA, the CDR3 is TGTGCCAGCAGTGAATATGGAGGGGGCGGGTACGAGCAGTACTTC. It specifies CASSEYGGGGYEQYF.

The table lists this clonotype with a few counts. This chain joins TRBV20-1 and TRBJ1-2; perhaps TRBD1 as D (6 bases). V was pared by 6 bases and J by 8 bases, with 16 bases between. Germline V gene sequence: CDR1 DFQATT, CDR2 SNEGSKA (reference sequence). This CDR3 comprises 12 residues. The CDR3 loop is CSAEGGGYGYTF. The CDR3 DNA reads as TGCAGTGCCGAGGGGGGGGGTTACGGCTACACCTTC.

The V gene is TRBV18, the J gene TRBJ2-7; tentatively, D is TRBD1 (6 bases). Trimming removed 5 bases from V and 7 bases from J, with 21 bases in between. The CDR3 contains 15 residues. CDR1 KGHSH and CDR2 LQKENI come from the germline V gene. The DNA of the CDR3 is TGTGCCAGCTCATGGGGGACCAGGGGAGATCGTGAGCAGTACTTC. Translated: CASSWGTRGDREQYF.

Concerning this clonotype: The junction departs from the called germline gene at one end, perhaps through a read error. The chain is built from TRBV20-1 and TRBJ1-1; D remains unclear. The CDR3 sequence is 12 residues long. Germline CDR1 reads DFQATT; CDR2 reads SNEGSKA (reference sequence). The chain's CDR3 is CSARGLPTEAFF. The CDR3 DNA is TGCAGTGCAAGAGGACTGCCCACTGAAGCTTTCTTT.

The V and J genes are TRBV20-1 and TRBJ2-7; perhaps TRBD2 as D (5 bases). This CDR3 is built from 15 residues. From germline, CDR1 is DFQATT and CDR2 SNEGSKA (reference sequence). The V end lost 3 bases, the J end lost 3 bases, and 18 bases lay between the germline ends. In nucleotides, the CDR3 is TGCAGTGCTAGTCCACCCTCCGGGGTGGGCTACGAGCAGTACTTC. As protein: CSASPPSGVGYEQYF.

This clonotype has a handful of counts. The V call is TRBV6-5, the J call TRBJ2-2; no clear D gene. V dropped 8 bases and J dropped 5 bases, with 9 bases sitting between them. This CDR3 has 12 amino acids. Germline V gives CDR1 MNHEY, CDR2 SVGAGI. The CDR3 sequence is CASAHRTGELFF. The CDR3 DNA sequence: TGTGCCAGCGCTCATAGAACCGGGGAGCTGTTTTTT.

This clonotype turned up a few times. V is TRBV12-5 and J is TRBJ2-5, with TRBD1 matching over 7 bases. This CDR3 is 13 amino acids long. Germline-derived CDR1 and CDR2 are LGHNT and FRNRAP. V was pared by 3 bases and J by 5 bases, with 3 bases of the junction left unmatched. CDR3 loop: CASGLGGVETQYF. CDR3 coding DNA: TGTGCTAGTGGTTTAGGGGGCGTGGAGACCCAGTACTTC.

This clonotype was picked up a small number of times. CDR3 sequence (DNA): TGTGCCAGCAGCTGGGCGGGGGGTGGCGATACGCAGTATTTT. Encoded protein: CASSWAGGGDTQYF. This chain links TRBV5-4 with TRBJ2-3, with TRBD2 matching 8 bases. J gave up 6 bases and V 3 bases, and 6 bases lay outside the gene matches. The V gene's germline CDR1 is SGHNT and CDR2 YYREEE (reference sequence). The CDR3 runs 14 residues.

The chain has TRBV6-1 and TRBJ2-3; 10 bases agree with TRBD1. Germline V gene data show CDR1 as MNHNS and CDR2 as SASEGT. The CDR3 contains 15 residues. With V trimmed by 8 bases and J by 10 bases, 15 bases remained unmatched. CDR3 nucleotides: TGTGCCAGCGGTCCCACCGGGACAGGGGATCTCCCGCAGTATTTT. As protein: CASGPTGTGDLPQYF.

The table lists this clonotype with many counts. The chain has TRBV5-6 and TRBJ2-1, with D possibly being TRBD1 (6 bases). The germline gives CDR1 SGHDT, CDR2 YYEEEE. This CDR3 contains 16 residues. Trimming removed 0 bases at V and 1 base at J, with 11 bases between. CDR3 residues: CASSLVGQNSYNEQFF. The CDR3 DNA sequence: TGTGCCAGCAGCTTGGTTGGACAGAATTCCTACAATGAGCAGTTCTTC.

The chain combines TRBV6-5 with TRBJ2-6; D is uncertain. CDR1 is MNHEY, CDR2 SVGAGI, per germline. This CDR3 has 16 residues. V was shortened by 3 bases and J by 0 bases, with 9 bases between the two germline ends. The CDR3 sequence is CASSYFVGSGANVLTF. CDR3 DNA sequence: TGTGCCAGCAGTTATTTTGTCGGCTCTGGGGCCAACGTCCTGACTTTC.

The chain links TRBV4-1 to TRBJ2-1, with D possibly being TRBD1 or TRBD2 (5 bases each). V was shortened by 0 bases and J by 7 bases, with 19 bases between the two germline ends. The CDR3 spans 17 residues. Per the germline V gene, CDR1 is MGHRA and CDR2 is YSYEKL. The CDR3 nucleotides read TGCGCCAGCAGCCAAGATCTTTCGAGGGGTGTTTGGAATGAGCAGTTCTTC. Translated, it gives CASSQDLSRGVWNEQFF.

The J gene is TRBJ1-2, the V gene TRBV7-9, with D possibly being TRBD1 (5 bases). The CDR3 extends over 15 amino acids. Germline CDR1 reads SEHNR; CDR2 reads FQNEAQ (reference sequence). V was trimmed by 3 bases and J by 0 bases, leaving 11 bases between them. Here the CDR3 DNA reads TGTGCCAGCAGCTTCAGGGACGTTCCTAACTATGGCTACACCTTC. Translation: CASSFRDVPNYGYTF.

CDR3 residues: CASSTRGGGIDEQFF. The CDR3 nucleotides read TGTGCCAGCAGCACGCGAGGGGGGGGGATCGATGAGCAGTTCTTC. V and J are TRBV9 and TRBJ2-1; the D gene is possibly TRBD2 (7 bases). V lost 4 bases and J lost 8, with 19 bases in between. The CDR3 is 15 residues long. Germline values: CDR1 SGDLS, CDR2 YYNGEE.

There are a few counts of this clonotype. J is TRBJ2-7 and V is TRBV12-3 or TRBV12-4; 7 bases are shared with TRBD1. V was clipped by 8 bases and J by 3 bases; unmatched bases: 10. The CDR3 length is 14 residues. DNA for the CDR3: TGTGCCAGCCGCCAGACAGGGATCGTCTACGAGCAGTACTTC. This translates into CASRQTGIVYEQYF.

V is TRBV10-3 and J is TRBJ2-2, with 7 positions matching TRBD1. CDR3 length: 14 residues. From germline, CDR1 is ENHRY and CDR2 SYGVKD. V lost 4 bases and J lost 3; bases outside the gene matches: 2. The CDR3 sequence is CAISGGTDTGELFF. The DNA of the CDR3 is TGTGCCATCAGTGGGGGGACAGACACCGGGGAGCTGTTTTTT.

This clonotype was counted a few times. The CDR3 loop is CSARLAGVADTQYF. The CDR3 region has the DNA TGCAGTGCTAGACTAGCGGGAGTAGCAGATACGCAGTATTTT. The chain combines TRBV20-1 with TRBJ2-3; 10 bases match TRBD2. The junction had 3 bases not matched to a gene; V was cut back by 2 bases and J by 4 bases. Germline CDR1 reads DFQATT; CDR2 reads SNEGSKA (reference sequence). This CDR3 region has 14 residues.

This clonotype was seen once. The V gene is TRBV20-1, the J gene TRBJ2-5, with 9 bases lining up with TRBD1. CDR3 size: 13 residues. The junction had 5 bases not matched to a gene; V was cut back by 6 bases and J by 3 bases. Germline V gene sequence: CDR1 DFQATT, CDR2 SNEGSKA (reference sequence). The CDR3 protein is CSAQTGGKETQYF. For the CDR3, the DNA is TGCAGTGCCCAGACAGGGGGAAAAGAGACCCAGTACTTC.

This clonotype occurred a few times. V and J are TRBV9 and TRBJ2-1; the D gene is possibly TRBD1 (6 bases). Germline CDR1 reads SGDLS; CDR2 reads YYNGEE. The CDR3 sequence is 14 residues long. Deletions cut 3 bases from V and 5 bases from J, with 12 bases between. CDR3 amino acids: CASSASSGDNEQFF. For the CDR3, the DNA is TGTGCCAGCAGCGCGTCGTCAGGGGACAATGAGCAGTTCTTC.

The CDR3 DNA reads TGCGCCAGCAGTTTCCCGGGAGGCCTCTCCTACAATGAGCAGTTCTTC. Translated: CASSFPGGLSYNEQFF. The chain employs TRBV5-1 and TRBJ2-1, with TRBD2 identical over 7 bases. Looked up from germline, CDR1 is SGHRS and CDR2 is YFSETQ. CDR3 length equals 16 residues. The V and J ends lost 5 bases and 0 bases, in that order; junction bases with no gene match: 8.

Only a few counts were recorded for this clonotype. V gene TRBV10-3 combines with J gene TRBJ2-7; D might be TRBD1 or TRBD2, each matching 5 bases. The CDR3 loop spans 15 amino acids. Germline CDR1 ENHRY, CDR2 SYGVKD. V was clipped by 6 bases and J by 2 bases, with 17 bases between them. The CDR3 nucleotides are TGTGCCATCAGGTACGGGGCCCTGGAACCCTACGAGCAGTACTTC. Its translation is CAIRYGALEPYEQYF.

This clonotype was picked up a small number of times. V is TRBV12-3 or TRBV12-4 and J is TRBJ2-3; D is unclear. Trimming pared 7 bases from V and 4 bases from J, leaving 15 bases between. The CDR3 covers 14 residues. CDR3 sequence: CASTSVRRSDTQYF. CDR3 bases: TGTGCCAGCACTTCCGTCCGAAGATCAGATACGCAGTATTTT.

This chain links TRBV7-2 with TRBJ1-1; 7 bases align to TRBD1. V trimming: 3 bases; J trimming: 7 bases; junction bases outside the gene matches: 2. This CDR3 region has 12 residues. Germline values: CDR1 SGHTA, CDR2 FQGNSA. CDR3 in amino acids: CASSLTGIEAFF. DNA of the CDR3: TGTGCCAGCAGCTTGACAGGGATTGAAGCTTTCTTT.

This chain joins TRBV15 and TRBJ2-3; D perhaps matches TRBD2 (6 bases). There are 15 residues in the CDR3. CDR1 and CDR2 (germline): LNHNV, YYDKDF (reference sequence). The V end lost 0 bases, the J end lost 4 bases, and 11 bases lay between the germline ends. The CDR3 spells CATSREVLASDTQYF. The CDR3 DNA reads as TGTGCCACCAGCAGAGAAGTCCTAGCGTCAGATACGCAGTATTTT.

This chain connects TRBV6-2 or TRBV6-3 to TRBJ2-7, with 7 bases aligning to TRBD2. Germline CDR1 MNHEY, CDR2 SVGEGT. The CDR3 covers 15 residues. V was clipped by 6 bases and J by 3 bases; unmatched bases: 11. This CDR3 reads CASSPQGGPIYEQYF. The CDR3 DNA reads as TGTGCCAGCAGCCCGCAGGGAGGGCCGATCTACGAGCAGTACTTC.